The clone carrying this T cell receptor beta chain was detected only a few times. At one boundary the junction diverges from the germline segment, which might be a read error. Template switching, a step in the protocol, added a universal primer site, and cDNA carried unique molecular identifiers. TCRdb re-derived calls from the 5' RACE reads in MiXCR, one entry per CDR3 protein. The repertoire holds 700,000 to 950,000 distinct CDR3 sequences, with approximately 13% as singletons. This specimen belongs to a study of identical twins. This sample was also put to use in a study of yellow fever vaccine responses in identical twins.

The sequence came from a woman aged 18-29 years in good health. Sample: PBMCs.

CDR3 loop: CSAWTLTEAQYF. CDR3 nucleotides: TGCAGCGCCTGGACACTTACAGAGGCCCAGTACTTC. The chain is built from TRBV29-1 and TRBJ2-5; weak D call: TRBD1 (5 bases). Germline V gives CDR1 SQVTM, CDR2 ANQGSEA. The CDR3 is 12 residues long. Complete variable domain (other parts from reference TRBV29-1 and TRBJ2-5): SAVISQKPSRDICQRGTSLTIQCQVDSQVTMMFWYRQQPGQSLTLIATANQGSEATYESGFVIDKFPISRPNLTFSTLTVSNMSPEDSSIYLCSAWTLTEAQYFGPGTRLLVL.